This entry lists 17 T cell receptor beta chains sequenced from one sample in a study of blood T cell repertoires in COVID-19. Clones were read by immunoSEQ multiplex PCR, and TCRdb kept only the in-frame ones, dropping some. This repertoire shows 97,000 or so clones, 70% to 90% found once; its top ten account for 2% to 2.5%. Sequenced sample: peripheral blood. Every receptor here comes from a man aged 45 to 65 with active COVID-19.

This sequence joins TRBV5-4 and TRBJ2-5, with D unresolved. This CDR3 is built from 15 residues. Deletions cut 4 bases from V and 2 bases from J, with 15 bases between. The germline V gene has CDR1 SGHNT and CDR2 YYREEE (reference sequence). DNA for the CDR3: TGTGCCAGCAGCAACCCCACGGGTGTACAAGAGACCCAGTACTTC. Residues: CASSNPTGVQETQYF.

The genes are TRBV5-5 and TRBJ1-2; the match to TRBD1 covers 7 bases. V was pared by 7 bases and J by 2 bases, with 8 bases of the junction left unmatched. CDR3 length equals 14 residues. The germline V gene encodes CDR1 SGHKS and CDR2 YYEKEE (reference sequence). This CDR3 is CASPRQGENYGYTF. The CDR3 DNA sequence: TGTGCCAGCCCTCGACAGGGAGAGAACTATGGCTACACCTTC.

V usage is TRBV21-1 and J usage is TRBJ1-5. TRBV21-1 is shown as a pseudogene. This CDR3 contains 16 residues. The CDR3 here is CASIISGAPCNQPQHF. The CDR3, as DNA: TGTGCCAGCATCATAAGCGGGGCACCCTGCAATCAGCCCCAGCATTTT.

This chain connects TRBV7-2 to TRBJ1-1, with D possibly TRBD1 on 5 matching bases. The V end lost 0 bases, the J end lost 10 bases, and 15 bases lay between the germline ends. Germline V lookup: CDR1 SGHTA, CDR2 FQGNSA. The CDR3 runs to 14 residues. CDR3 region: CASSLAGRGGIAFF. CDR3 nucleotide sequence: TGTGCCAGCAGCTTAGCGGGCCGCGGGGGTATAGCTTTCTTT.

The rearrangement links TRBV12-3 or TRBV12-4 to TRBJ2-2; D remains ambiguous. The CDR3 has 13 residues. The germline V and J ends were trimmed by 3 bases and 6 bases, with 8 bases remaining between them. CDR3 residues: CASSLPTAGELFF. The CDR3, as DNA: TGTGCCAGCAGTTTGCCCACGGCCGGGGAGCTGTTTTTT.

This chain uses TRBV7-9 with TRBJ2-1; 7 nucleotides match TRBD1. The CDR3 has 16 amino acids. Germline values: CDR1 SEHNR, CDR2 FQNEAQ (reference sequence). The V and J ends lost 4 bases and 1 base, in that order; junction bases with no gene match: 7. CDR3 in amino acids: CASSYTGTASYNEQFF. CDR3 nucleotide sequence: TGTGCCAGCAGCTATACCGGGACAGCTTCCTACAATGAGCAGTTCTTC.

The table lists this clone with a count of one. This rearrangement joins TRBV3-1 (or the pseudogene TRBV3-2) to TRBJ1-2, with D uncertain. V lost 0 bases and J lost 8, with 7 bases in between. The germline CDR1 and CDR2 sequences are LGHDT and YNNKEL (reference sequence). This CDR3 region has 12 residues. This chain's CDR3 is CASSQDPGGYTF. In DNA form, the CDR3 reads TGTGCCAGCAGCCAAGATCCGGGGGGCTACACCTTC.

The chain carries TRBV19 and TRBJ2-5; 8 nucleotides line up with TRBD2. V trimming: 5 bases; J trimming: 5 bases; junction bases outside the gene matches: 16. Germline V lookup: CDR1 LNHDA, CDR2 SQIVND (reference sequence). This CDR3 has 17 residues. As DNA, the CDR3 is TGTGCCAGTAGTTTCTCCGGGACTAGTGGGATGGCGGAGACCCAGTACTTC. Residues: CASSFSGTSGMAETQYF. Full variable domain (outside the CDR3, taken from reference TRBV19 and TRBJ2-5): DGGITQSPKYLFRKEGQNVTLSCEQNLNHDAMYWYRQDPGQGLRLIYYSQIVNDFQKGDIAEGYSVSREKKESFPLTVTSAQKNPTAFYLCASSFSGTSGMAETQYFGPGTRLLVL.

This clone was seen a few times. The rearrangement links TRBV2 to TRBJ2-7; 14 nucleotides match TRBD2. Germline CDR1 and CDR2: SNHLY and FYNNEI. The CDR3 has 14 residues. V shed 4 bases, J shed 4 bases, and the junction held 0 bases outside the gene matches. CDR3 region: CASSGLAGGYEQYF. CDR3 nucleotide sequence: TGTGCCAGCAGTGGACTAGCGGGGGGGTACGAGCAGTACTTC.

This chain joins TRBV7-8 and TRBJ2-5, with D unclear. Germline loops: CDR1 SGHVS, CDR2 FQNEAQ. There are 12 residues in the CDR3. Trimming shortened V by 5 bases and J by 4 bases, and 8 bases separated the two germline ends. The CDR3 spells CASSRRRETQYF. The CDR3 DNA reads as TGTGCCAGCAGCCGAAGGAGAGAGACCCAGTACTTC. The full variable domain, with the rest looked up from reference TRBV7-8 and TRBJ2-5, is GAGVSQSPRYKVAKRGQDVALRCDPISGHVSLFWYQQALGQGPEFLTYFQNEAQLDKSGLPSDRFFAERPEGSVSTLKIQRTQQEDSAVYLCASSRRRETQYFGPGTRLLVL.

V is TRBV10-3 and J is TRBJ2-3; 10 positions agree with TRBD1. In germline, CDR1 is ENHRY, CDR2 SYGVKD. The CDR3 runs 15 residues. V lost 3 bases to trimming and J lost 4 bases; unmatched junction nucleotides: 4. CDR3 DNA sequence: TGTGCCATCAGTGACTTGGACAGGGGGGCAGATACGCAGTATTTT. Amino acids: CAISDLDRGADTQYF.

The J gene is TRBJ2-5, the V gene TRBV3-1 (or the pseudogene TRBV3-2); 7 nucleotides agree with TRBD2. CDR1 and CDR2 (germline): LGHDT, YNNKEL (reference sequence). This CDR3 region has 15 residues. V shed 1 base, J shed 3 bases, and the junction held 5 bases outside the gene matches. CDR3 nucleotides: TGTGCCAGCAGCCAAGGGACTAGGGTAAAAGAGACCCAGTACTTC. Amino acids: CASSQGTRVKETQYF.

The chain couples TRBV4-1 to TRBJ1-1; tentative D call: TRBD1 (5 bases). Trimming left V 0 bases short and J 11 bases short, with 16 bases between. This CDR3 contains 14 residues. Germline V lookup: CDR1 MGHRA, CDR2 YSYEKL. This CDR3 is CASSQDGGRVRAFF. As DNA, the CDR3 is TGCGCCAGCAGCCAAGATGGGGGGAGGGTGCGGGCTTTCTTT.

The rearrangement uses TRBV9 and TRBJ1-4; the D is unclear. V was cut by 0 bases and J by 4 bases, with 10 bases left in between. The length of the CDR3 is 15 residues. The germline gives CDR1 SGDLS, CDR2 YYNGEE. CDR3 in DNA: TGTGCCAGCAGCGTAGACGAGAGTGTTAATGAAAAACTGTTTTTT. It translates to CASSVDESVNEKLFF.

CDR3 in DNA: TGTGCCAGCAGACAGGGGGCGGCTAAGAACACTGAAGCTTTCTTT. This encodes CASRQGAAKNTEAFF. V gene TRBV16 combines with J gene TRBJ1-1, with 9 bases that match TRBD1. From germline, CDR1 is KGHSY and CDR2 FQNENV. The CDR3 covers 15 residues. The V and J ends lost 6 bases and 1 base, in that order; junction bases with no gene match: 6.

The rearrangement uses TRBV9 and TRBJ2-4; TRBD2 matches at 12 bases. Germline-derived CDR1 and CDR2 are SGDLS and YYNGEE. The CDR3 is 20 residues long. The V gene end was trimmed by 2 bases and the J gene end by 0 bases; junction bases not matched to a gene: 12. CDR3 region: CASSVGGTSGLATAKNIQYF. The CDR3 nucleotides read TGTGCCAGCAGCGTCGGCGGGACTAGCGGGCTAGCAACAGCCAAAAACATTCAGTACTTC.

The chain links TRBV5-5 to TRBJ2-5; D uncertain. The germline CDR1 and CDR2 sequences are SGHKS and YYEKEE (reference sequence). Trimming shortened V by 4 bases and J by 7 bases, and 14 bases separated the two germline ends. The CDR3 spans 13 residues. The CDR3 bases are TGTGCCAGCAGCCTTCCTGAGGCCCCGACCCAGTACTTC. Its translation: CASSLPEAPTQYF.